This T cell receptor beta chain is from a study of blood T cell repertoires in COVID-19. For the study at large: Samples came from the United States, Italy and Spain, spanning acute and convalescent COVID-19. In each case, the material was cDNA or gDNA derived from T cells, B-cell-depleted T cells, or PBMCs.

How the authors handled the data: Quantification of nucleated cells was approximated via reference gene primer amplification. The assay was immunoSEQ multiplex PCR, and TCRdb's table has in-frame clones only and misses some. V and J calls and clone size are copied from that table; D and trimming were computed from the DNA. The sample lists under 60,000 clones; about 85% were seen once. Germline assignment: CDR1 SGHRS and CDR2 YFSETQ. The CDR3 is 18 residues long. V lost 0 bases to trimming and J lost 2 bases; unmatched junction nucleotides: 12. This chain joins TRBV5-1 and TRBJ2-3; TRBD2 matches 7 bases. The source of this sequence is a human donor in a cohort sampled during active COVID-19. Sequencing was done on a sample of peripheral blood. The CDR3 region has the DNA TGCGCCAGCAGCTTGGAGGGAGGGAACGGACGATTCACAGATACGCAGTATTTT. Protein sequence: CASSLEGGNGRFTDTQYF.